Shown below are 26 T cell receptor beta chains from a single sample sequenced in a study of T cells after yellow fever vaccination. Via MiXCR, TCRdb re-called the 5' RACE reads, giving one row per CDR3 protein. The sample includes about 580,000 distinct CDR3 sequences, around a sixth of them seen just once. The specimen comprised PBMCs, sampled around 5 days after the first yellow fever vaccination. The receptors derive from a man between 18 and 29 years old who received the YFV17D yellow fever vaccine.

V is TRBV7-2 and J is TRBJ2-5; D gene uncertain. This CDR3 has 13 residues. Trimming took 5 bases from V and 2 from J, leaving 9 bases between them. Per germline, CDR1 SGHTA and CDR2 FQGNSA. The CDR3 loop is CASSQDQQETQYF. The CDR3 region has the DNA TGTGCCAGCAGCCAAGACCAACAAGAGACCCAGTACTTC.

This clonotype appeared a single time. The CDR3 is CSVESRGLAGELFF. The CDR3 region has the DNA TGCAGCGTTGAAAGCAGGGGCTTGGCCGGGGAGCTGTTTTTT. The chain employs TRBV29-1 and TRBJ2-2; the D gene is possibly TRBD1 (6 bases). Per the germline V gene, CDR1 is SQVTM and CDR2 is ANQGSEA. The CDR3 has 14 residues. The V end was cut by 2 bases, the J end by 6 bases, with 13 bases between.

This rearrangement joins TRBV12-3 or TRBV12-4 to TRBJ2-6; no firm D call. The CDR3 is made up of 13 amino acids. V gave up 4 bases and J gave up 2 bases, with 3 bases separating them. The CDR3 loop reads CASSSPGANVLTF. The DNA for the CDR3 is TGTGCCAGCAGTTCTCCTGGGGCCAACGTCCTGACTTTC.

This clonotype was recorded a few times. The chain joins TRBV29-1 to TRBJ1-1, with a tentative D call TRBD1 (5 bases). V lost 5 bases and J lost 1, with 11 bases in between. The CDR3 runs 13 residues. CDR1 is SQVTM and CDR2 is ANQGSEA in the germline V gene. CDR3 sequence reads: CSVQGRGNTEAFF. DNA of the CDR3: TGCAGCGTTCAGGGTCGGGGGAACACTGAAGCTTTCTTT.

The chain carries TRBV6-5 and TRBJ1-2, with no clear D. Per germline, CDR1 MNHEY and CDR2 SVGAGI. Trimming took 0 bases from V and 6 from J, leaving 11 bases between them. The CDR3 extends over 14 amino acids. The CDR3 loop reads CASSYSRDEDGYTF. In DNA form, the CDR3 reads TGTGCCAGCAGTTACTCCCGGGATGAGGATGGCTACACCTTC.

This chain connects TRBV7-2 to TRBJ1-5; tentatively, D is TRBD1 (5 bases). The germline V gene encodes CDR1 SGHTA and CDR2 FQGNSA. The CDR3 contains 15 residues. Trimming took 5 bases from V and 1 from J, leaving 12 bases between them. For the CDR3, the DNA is TGTGCCAGCAGCACCGCTTGGGGCAGCAATCAGCCCCAGCATTTT. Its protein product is CASSTAWGSNQPQHF.

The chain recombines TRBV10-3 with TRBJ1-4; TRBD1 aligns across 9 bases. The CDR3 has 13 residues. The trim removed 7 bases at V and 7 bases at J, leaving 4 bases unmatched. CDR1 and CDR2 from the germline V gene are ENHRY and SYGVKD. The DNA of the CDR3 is TGTGCCATCAATCAGGACAGGGGTGAAAAACTGTTTTTT. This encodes CAINQDRGEKLFF.

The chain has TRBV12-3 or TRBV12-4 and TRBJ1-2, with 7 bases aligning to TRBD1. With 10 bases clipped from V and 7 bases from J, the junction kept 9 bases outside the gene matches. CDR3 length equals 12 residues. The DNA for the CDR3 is TGTGCCATCCCAGCCGGGACAGTTGGCTACACCTTC. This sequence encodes CAIPAGTVGYTF.

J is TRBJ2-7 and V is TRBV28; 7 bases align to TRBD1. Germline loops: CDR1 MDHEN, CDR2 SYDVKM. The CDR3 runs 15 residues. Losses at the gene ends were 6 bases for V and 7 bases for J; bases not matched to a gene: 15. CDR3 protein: CASSENGRGSGEQYF. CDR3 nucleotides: TGTGCCAGCAGCGAAAATGGCAGGGGGAGTGGGGAGCAGTACTTC.

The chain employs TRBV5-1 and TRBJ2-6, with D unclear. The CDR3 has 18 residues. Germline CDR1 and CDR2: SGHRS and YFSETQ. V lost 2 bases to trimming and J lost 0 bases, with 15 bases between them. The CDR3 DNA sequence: TGCGCCAGCAGCTTTGGAGTGGGCATGAACTCTGGGGCCAACGTCCTGACTTTC. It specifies CASSFGVGMNSGANVLTF.

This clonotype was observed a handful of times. CDR3 protein: CASSPNVGQLNTEAFF. In nucleotides, the CDR3 is TGTGCCAGCAGCCCCAATGTAGGACAGTTGAACACTGAAGCTTTCTTT. The chain links TRBV4-2 to TRBJ1-1; possible D gene TRBD1, 6 bases. V shed 4 bases and J shed 0 bases, with 15 bases lying between them. Germline CDR1 reads LGHNA; CDR2 reads YNFKEQ. The CDR3 runs 16 residues.

The CDR3 sequence is CASSPWGPTGELFF. CDR3 sequence (DNA): TGTGCCAGCAGCCCCTGGGGACCCACCGGGGAGCTGTTTTTT. The chain couples TRBV7-9 to TRBJ2-2; D tentatively fits TRBD1 or TRBD2 (5 bases each). The CDR3 runs to 14 residues. V lost 5 bases, J lost 4 bases, and 11 bases lay in between. Germline CDR1 reads SEHNR; CDR2 reads FQNEAQ (reference sequence).

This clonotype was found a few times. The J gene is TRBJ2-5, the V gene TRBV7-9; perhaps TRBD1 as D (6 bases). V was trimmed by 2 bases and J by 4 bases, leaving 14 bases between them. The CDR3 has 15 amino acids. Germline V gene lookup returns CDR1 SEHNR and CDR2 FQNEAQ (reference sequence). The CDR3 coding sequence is TGTGCCAGCAGCTTAAACCCAAGGGGGTCAGAGACCCAGTACTTC. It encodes CASSLNPRGSETQYF.

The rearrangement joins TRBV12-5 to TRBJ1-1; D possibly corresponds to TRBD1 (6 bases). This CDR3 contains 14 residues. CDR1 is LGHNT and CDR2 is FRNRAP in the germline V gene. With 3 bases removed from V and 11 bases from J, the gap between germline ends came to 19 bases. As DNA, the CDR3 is TGTGCTAGTGGTTTCGCCAGGCTGGAGGGGGGGGCTTTCTTT. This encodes CASGFARLEGGAFF.

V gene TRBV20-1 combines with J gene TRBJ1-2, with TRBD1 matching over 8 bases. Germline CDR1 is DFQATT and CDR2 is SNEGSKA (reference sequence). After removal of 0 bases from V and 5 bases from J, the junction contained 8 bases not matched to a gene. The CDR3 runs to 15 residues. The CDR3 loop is CSARDRDRGVYGYTF. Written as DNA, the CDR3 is TGCAGTGCTAGAGATCGCGACAGGGGTGTGTATGGCTACACCTTC.

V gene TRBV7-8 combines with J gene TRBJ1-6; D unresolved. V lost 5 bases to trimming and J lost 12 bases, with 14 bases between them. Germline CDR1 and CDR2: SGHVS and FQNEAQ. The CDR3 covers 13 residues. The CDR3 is CASSDGRWKPLHF. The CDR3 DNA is TGTGCCAGCAGCGATGGGAGGTGGAAACCCCTCCACTTT.

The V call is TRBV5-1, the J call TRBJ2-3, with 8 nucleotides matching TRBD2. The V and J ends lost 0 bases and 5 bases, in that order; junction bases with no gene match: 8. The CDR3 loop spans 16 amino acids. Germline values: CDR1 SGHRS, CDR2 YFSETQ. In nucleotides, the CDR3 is TGCGCCAGCAGCTTGGGGAGTAGCGGGGTTGGAGATACGCAGTATTTT. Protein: CASSLGSSGVGDTQYF.

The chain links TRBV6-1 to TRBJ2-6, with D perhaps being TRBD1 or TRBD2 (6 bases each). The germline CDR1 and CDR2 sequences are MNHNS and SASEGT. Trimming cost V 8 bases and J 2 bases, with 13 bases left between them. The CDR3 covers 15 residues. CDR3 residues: CASEKGGPGANVLTF. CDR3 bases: TGTGCCAGCGAAAAAGGGGGGCCTGGGGCCAACGTCCTGACTTTC.

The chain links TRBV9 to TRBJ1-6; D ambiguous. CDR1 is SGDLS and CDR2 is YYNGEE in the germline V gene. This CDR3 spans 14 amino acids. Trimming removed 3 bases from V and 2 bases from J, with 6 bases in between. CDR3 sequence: CASSARTYNSPLHF. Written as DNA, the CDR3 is TGTGCCAGCAGCGCTCGCACCTATAATTCACCCCTCCACTTT.

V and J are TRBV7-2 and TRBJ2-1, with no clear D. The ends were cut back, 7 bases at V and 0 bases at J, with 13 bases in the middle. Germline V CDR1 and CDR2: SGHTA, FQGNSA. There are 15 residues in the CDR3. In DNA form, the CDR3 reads TGTGCCAGCACCATCCGGGCCGGCTCCTACAATGAGCAGTTCTTC. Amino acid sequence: CASTIRAGSYNEQFF.

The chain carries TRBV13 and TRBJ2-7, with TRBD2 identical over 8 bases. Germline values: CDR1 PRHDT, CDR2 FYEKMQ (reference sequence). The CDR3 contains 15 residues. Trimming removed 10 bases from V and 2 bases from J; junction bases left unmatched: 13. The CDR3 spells CATFKHSGAAYEQYF. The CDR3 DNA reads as TGTGCCACCTTCAAACATAGCGGGGCCGCCTACGAGCAGTACTTC.

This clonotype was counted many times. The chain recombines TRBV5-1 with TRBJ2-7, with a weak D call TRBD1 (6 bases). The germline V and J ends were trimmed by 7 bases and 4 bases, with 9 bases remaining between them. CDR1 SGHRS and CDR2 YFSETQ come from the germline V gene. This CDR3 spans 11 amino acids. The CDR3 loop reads CASGTLYEQYF. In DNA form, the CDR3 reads TGCGCCAGCGGGACACTTTACGAGCAGTACTTC.

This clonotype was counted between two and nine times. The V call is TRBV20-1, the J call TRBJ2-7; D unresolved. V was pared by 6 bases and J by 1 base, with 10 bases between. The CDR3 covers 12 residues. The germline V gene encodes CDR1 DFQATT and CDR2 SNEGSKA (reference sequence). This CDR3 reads CSAYDESYEQYF. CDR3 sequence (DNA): TGCAGTGCCTACGACGAGTCCTACGAGCAGTACTTC.

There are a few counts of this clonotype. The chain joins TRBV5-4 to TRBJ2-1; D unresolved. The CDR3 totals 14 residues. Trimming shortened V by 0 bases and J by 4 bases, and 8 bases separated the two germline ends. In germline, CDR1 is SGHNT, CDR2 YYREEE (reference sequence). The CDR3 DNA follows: TGTGCCAGCAGCTTGGGGGATAATTACAATGAGCAGTTCTTC. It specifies CASSLGDNYNEQFF.

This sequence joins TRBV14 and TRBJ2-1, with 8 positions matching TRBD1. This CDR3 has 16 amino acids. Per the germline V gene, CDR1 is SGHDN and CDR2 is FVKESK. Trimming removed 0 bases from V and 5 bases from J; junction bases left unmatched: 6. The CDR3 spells CASSQDPTGGHNEQFF. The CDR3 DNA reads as TGTGCCAGCAGCCAAGATCCAACAGGGGGACACAATGAGCAGTTCTTC.

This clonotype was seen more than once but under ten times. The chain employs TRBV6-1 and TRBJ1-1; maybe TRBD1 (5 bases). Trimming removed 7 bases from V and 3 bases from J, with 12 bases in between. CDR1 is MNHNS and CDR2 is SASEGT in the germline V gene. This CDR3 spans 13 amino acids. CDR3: CASKVGHDTEAFF. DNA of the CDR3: TGTGCCAGCAAAGTGGGGCACGACACTGAAGCTTTCTTT.